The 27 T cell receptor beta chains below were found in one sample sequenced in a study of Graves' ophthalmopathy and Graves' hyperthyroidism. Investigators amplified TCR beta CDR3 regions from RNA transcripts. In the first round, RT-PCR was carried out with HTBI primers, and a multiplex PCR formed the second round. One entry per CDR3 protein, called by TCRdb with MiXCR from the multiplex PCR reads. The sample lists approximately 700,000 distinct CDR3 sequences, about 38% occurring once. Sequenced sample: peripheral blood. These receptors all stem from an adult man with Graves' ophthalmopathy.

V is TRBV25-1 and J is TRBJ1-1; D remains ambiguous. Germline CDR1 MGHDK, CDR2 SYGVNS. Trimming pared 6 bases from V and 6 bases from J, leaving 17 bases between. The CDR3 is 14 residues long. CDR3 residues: CASSLGRQTSEAFF. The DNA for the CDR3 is TGTGCCAGCAGCTTAGGACGGCAGACATCTGAAGCTTTCTTT.

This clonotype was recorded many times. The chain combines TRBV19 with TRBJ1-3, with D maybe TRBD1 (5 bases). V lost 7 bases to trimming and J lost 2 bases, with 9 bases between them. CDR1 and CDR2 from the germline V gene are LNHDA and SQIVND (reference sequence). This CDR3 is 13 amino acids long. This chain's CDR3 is CASTWGPGNTIYF. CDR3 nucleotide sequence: TGTGCCAGTACGTGGGGCCCTGGAAACACCATATATTTT.

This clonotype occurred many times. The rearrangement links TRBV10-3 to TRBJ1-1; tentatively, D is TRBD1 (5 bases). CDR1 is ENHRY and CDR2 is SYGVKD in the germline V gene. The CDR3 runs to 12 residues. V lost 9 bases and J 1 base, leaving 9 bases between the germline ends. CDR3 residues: CAIGVGNTEAFF. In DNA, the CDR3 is TGTGCCATAGGGGTTGGGAACACTGAAGCTTTCTTT.

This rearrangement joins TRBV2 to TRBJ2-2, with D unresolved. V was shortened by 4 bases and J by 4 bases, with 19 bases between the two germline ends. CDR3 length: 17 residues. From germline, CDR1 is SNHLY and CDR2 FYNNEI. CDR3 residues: CASSAPPRAQTTGELFF. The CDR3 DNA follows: TGTGCCAGCAGTGCTCCCCCACGCGCCCAAACCACCGGGGAGCTGTTTTTT.

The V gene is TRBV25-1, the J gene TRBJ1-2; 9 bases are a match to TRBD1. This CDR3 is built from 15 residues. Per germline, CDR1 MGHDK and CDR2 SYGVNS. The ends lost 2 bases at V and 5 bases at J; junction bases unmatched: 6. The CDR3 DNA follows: TGTGCCAGCAGTGAAACTACAGGGGGCAAGTATGGCTACACCTTC. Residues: CASSETTGGKYGYTF.

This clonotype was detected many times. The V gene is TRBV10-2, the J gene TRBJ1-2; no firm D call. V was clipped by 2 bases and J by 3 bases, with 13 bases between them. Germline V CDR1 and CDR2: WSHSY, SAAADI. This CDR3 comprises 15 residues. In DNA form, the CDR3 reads TGCGCCAGCAGTGAGCGGACGGCGAGCCACTATGGCTACACCTTC. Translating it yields CASSERTASHYGYTF.

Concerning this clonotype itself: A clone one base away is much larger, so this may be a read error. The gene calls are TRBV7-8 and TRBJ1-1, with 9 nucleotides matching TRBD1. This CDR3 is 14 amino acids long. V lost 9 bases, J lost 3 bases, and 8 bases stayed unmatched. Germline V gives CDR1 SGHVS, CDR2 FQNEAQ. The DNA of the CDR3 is TGTGCCAGTAATATAAGGACAGGGGACACTGAAGCTTTCTTT. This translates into CASNIRTGDTEAFF.

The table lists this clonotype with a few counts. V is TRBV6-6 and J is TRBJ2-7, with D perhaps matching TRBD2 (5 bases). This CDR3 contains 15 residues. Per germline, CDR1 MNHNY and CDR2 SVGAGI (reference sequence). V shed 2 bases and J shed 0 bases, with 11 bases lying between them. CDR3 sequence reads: CASSYVRDHSYEQYF. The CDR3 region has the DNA TGTGCCAGCAGTTACGTCCGGGATCACTCCTACGAGCAGTACTTC.

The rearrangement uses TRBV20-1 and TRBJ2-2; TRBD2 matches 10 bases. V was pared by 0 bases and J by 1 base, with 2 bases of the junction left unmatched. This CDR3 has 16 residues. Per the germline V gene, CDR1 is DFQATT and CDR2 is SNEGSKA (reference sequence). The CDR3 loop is CSARDWTSGNTGELFF. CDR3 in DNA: TGCAGTGCTAGAGATTGGACTAGCGGGAACACCGGGGAGCTGTTTTTT.

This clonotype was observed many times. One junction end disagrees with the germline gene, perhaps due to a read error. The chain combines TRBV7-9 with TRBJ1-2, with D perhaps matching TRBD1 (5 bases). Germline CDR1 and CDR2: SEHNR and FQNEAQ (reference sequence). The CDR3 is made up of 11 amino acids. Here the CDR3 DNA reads TGTGCCAGCAGCCTAGCGGACAGCTACACCTTC. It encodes CASSLADSYTF. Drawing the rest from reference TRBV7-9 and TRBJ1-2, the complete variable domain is DTGVSQNPRHKITKRGQNVTFRCDPISEHNRLYWYRQTLGQGPEFLTYFQNEAQLEKSRLLSDRFSAERPKGSFSTLEIQRTEQGDSAMYLCASSLADSYTFGSGTRLTVV.

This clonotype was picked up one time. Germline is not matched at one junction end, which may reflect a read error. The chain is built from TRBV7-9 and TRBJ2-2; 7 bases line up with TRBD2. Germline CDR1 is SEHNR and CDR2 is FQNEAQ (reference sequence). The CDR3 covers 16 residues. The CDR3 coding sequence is TGTGCCAGCAGCTTAGCGGGAGGGCCTGGGACCGGGGAGCTGCTTTTT. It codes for CASSLAGGPGTGELLF.

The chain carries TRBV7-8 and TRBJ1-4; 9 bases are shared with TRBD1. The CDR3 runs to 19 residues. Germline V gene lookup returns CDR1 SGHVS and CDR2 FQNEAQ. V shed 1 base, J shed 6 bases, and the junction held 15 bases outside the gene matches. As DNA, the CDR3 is TGTGCCAGCAGCTTAGGGGGGACAGGGTCGGGTTCGGGCTATGAAAAACTGTTTTTT. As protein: CASSLGGTGSGSGYEKLFF.

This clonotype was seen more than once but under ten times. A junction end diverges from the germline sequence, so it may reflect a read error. CDR3 DNA sequence: TGTGCCAGCAGTCCCCTGGACAGGCGGAATCAGCCCCAGCATTTT. It yields the protein CASSPLDRRNQPQHF. V gene TRBV10-3 combines with J gene TRBJ1-5; 7 bases map to TRBD1. CDR3 size: 15 residues. Germline V gene sequence: CDR1 ENHRY, CDR2 SYGVKD.

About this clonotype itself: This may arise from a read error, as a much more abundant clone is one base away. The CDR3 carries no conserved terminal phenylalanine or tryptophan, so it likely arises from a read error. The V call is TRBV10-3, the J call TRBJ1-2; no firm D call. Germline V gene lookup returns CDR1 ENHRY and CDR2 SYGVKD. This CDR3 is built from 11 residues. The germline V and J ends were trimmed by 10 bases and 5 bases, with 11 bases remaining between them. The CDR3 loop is CASASSYGYTL. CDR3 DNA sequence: TGTGCCAGCGCATCCAGTTATGGCTACACCCTC.

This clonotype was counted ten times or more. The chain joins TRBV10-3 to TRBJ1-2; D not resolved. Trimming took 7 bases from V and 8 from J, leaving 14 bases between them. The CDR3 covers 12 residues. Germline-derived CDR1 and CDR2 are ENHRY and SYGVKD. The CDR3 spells CAIKSGLGGYTF. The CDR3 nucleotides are TGTGCCATCAAGAGTGGTTTGGGGGGCTACACCTTC.

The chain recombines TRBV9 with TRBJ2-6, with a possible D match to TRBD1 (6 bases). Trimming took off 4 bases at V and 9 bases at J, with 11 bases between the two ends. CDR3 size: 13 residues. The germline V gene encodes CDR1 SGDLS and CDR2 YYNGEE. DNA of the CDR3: TGTGCCAGCAGCTCAGGCAGGGGCAACGTCCTGACTTTC. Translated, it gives CASSSGRGNVLTF. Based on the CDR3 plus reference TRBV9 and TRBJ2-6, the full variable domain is DSGVTQTPKHLITATGQRVTLRCSPRSGDLSVYWYQQSLDQGLQFLIQYYNGEERAKGNILERFSAQQFPDLHSELNLSSLELGDSALYFCASSSGRGNVLTFGAGSRLTVL.

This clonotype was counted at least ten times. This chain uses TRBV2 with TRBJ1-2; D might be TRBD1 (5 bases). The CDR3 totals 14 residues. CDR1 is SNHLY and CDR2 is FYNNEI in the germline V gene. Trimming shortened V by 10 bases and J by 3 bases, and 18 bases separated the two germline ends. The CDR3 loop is CAIRIPGPDYGYTF. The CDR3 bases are TGTGCCATCAGGATCCCGGGGCCTGACTATGGCTACACCTTC.

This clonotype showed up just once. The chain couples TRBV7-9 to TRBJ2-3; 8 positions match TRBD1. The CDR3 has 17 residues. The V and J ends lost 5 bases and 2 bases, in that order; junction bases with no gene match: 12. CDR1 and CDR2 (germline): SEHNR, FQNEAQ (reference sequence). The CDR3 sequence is CASSPSGSGGLTDTQYF. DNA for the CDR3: TGTGCCAGCAGCCCTAGTGGGTCAGGGGGCCTCACAGATACGCAGTATTTT.

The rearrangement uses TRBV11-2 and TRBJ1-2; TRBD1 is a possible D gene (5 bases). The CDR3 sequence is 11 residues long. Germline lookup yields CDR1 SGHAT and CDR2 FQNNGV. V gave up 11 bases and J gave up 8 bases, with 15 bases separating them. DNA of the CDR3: TGTGCCTGGGAGACGGGGCGCGGCTACACCTTC. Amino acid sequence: CAWETGRGYTF.

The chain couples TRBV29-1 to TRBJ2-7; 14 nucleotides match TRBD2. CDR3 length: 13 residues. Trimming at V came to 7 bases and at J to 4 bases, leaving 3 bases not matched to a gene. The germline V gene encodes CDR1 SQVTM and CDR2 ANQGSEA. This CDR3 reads CSGLAGGEYEQYF. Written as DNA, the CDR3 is TGCAGCGGACTAGCGGGAGGGGAATACGAGCAGTACTTC.

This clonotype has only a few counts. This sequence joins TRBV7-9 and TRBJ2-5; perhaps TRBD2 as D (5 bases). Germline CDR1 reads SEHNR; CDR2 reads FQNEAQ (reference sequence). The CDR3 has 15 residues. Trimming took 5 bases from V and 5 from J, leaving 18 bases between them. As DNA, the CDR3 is TGTGCCAGCAGCGCCCAAGCCGAGGGCCGCGAGACCCAGTACTTC. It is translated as CASSAQAEGRETQYF.

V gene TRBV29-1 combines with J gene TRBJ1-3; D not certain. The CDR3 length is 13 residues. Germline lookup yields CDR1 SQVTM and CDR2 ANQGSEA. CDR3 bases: TGCAGACGTAAGCCGGATTCTGGAAACACCATATATTTT. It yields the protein CRRKPDSGNTIYF. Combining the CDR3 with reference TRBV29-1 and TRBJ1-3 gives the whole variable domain SAVISQKPSRDICQRGTSLTIQCQVDSQVTMMFWYRQQPGQSLTLIATANQGSEATYESGFVIDKFPISRPNLTFSTLTVSNMSPEDSSIYLCRRKPDSGNTIYFGEGSWLTVV.

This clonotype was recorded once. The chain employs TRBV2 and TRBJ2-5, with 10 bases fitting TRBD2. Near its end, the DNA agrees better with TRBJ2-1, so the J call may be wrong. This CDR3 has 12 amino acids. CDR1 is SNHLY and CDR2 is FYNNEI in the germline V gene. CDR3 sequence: CASKREGVEQFF. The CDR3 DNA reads TGTGCCAGTAAGCGGGAGGGCGTTGAGCAGTTCTTC.

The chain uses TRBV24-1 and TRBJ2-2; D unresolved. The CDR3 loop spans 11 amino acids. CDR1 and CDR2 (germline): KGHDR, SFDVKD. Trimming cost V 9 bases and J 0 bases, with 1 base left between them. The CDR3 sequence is CATANTGELFF. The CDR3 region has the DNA TGTGCCACCGCGAACACCGGGGAGCTGTTTTTT.

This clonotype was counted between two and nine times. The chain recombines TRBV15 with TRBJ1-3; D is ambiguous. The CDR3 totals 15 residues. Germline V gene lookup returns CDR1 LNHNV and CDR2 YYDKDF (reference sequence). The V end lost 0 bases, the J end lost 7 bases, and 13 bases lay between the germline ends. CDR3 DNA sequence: TGTGCCACCAGCAGAGAGTTAGGGCAGAGGAACACCATATATTTT. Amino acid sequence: CATSRELGQRNTIYF.

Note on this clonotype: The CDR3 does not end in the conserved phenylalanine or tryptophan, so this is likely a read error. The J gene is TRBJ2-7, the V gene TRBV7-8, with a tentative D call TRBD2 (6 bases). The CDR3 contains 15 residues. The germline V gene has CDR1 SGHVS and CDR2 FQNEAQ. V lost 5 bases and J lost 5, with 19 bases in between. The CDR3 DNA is TGTGCCAGCAGCGAAGGTGACGGGAGAACCAACGAGCAGTACTAC. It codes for CASSEGDGRTNEQYY.

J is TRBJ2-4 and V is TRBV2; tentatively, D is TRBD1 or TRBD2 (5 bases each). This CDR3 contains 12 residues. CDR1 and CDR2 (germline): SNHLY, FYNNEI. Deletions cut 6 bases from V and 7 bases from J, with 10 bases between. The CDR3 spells CASRQGVNIQYF. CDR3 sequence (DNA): TGTGCCAGCAGGCAGGGAGTGAACATTCAGTACTTC.